This T cell receptor (beta chain) was documented in a study of T cell responses to AZD1222 COVID-19 vaccine. Findings and limits, study-wide: Repertoires were obtained only post-peak T cell response.

The CDR3 extends over 17 amino acids. Trimming took off 0 bases at V and 5 bases at J, with 19 bases between the two ends. Germline V lookup: CDR1 WSHSY, CDR2 SAAADI. This clone was seen a single time. Antigen unknown. The repertoire was sequenced with immunoSEQ multiplex PCR; TCRdb's copy has only in-frame clones and lacks some. This sample has roughly 120,000 clones, with 88% found just once. The gene calls are TRBV10-2 and TRBJ1-1, with D unresolved. The receptor's source is an adult in good health. This material consisted of peripheral blood, taken on day 0 of AZD1222 vaccination. CDR3 in amino acids: CASSESKVGMKRTEAFF. The CDR3 coding sequence is TGCGCCAGCAGTGAGTCGAAGGTGGGGATGAAGAGGACTGAAGCTTTCTTT.